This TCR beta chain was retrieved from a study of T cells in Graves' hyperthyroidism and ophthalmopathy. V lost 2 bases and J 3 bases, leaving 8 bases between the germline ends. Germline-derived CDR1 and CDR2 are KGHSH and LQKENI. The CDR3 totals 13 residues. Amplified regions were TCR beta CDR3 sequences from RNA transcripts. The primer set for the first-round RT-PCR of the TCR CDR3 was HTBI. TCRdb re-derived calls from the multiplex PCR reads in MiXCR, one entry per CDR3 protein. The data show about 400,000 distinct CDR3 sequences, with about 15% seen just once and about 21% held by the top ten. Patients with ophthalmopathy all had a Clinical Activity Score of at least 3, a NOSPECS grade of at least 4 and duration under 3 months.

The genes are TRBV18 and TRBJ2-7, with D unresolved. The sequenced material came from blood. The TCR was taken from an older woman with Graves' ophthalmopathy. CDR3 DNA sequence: TGTGCCAGCTCACCAGAACAAGGCTACGAGCAGTACTTC. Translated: CASSPEQGYEQYF. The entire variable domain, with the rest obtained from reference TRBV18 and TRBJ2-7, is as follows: NAGVMQNPRHLVRRRGQEARLRCSPMKGHSHVYWYRQLPEEGLKFMVYLQKENIIDESGMPKERFSAEFPKEGPSILRIQQVVRGDSAAYFCASSPEQGYEQYFGPGTRLTVT.